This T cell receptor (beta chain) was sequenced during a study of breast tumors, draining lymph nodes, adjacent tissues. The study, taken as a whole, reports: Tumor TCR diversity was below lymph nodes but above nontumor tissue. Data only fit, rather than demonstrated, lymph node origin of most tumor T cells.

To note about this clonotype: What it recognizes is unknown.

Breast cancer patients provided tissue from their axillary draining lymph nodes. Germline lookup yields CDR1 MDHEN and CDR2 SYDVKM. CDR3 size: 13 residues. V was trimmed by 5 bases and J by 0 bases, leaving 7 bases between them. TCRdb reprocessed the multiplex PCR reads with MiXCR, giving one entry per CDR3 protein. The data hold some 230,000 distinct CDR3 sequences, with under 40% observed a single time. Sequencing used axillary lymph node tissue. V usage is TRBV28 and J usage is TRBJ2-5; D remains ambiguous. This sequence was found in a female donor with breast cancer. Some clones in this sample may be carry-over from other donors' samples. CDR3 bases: TGTGCCAGCAGTCCCGACAACCAAGAGACCCAGTACTTC. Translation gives CASSPDNQETQYF.